This record covers a single TCR beta chain. The data stem from a study of shared clonotypes between healthy human individuals. This CDR3 spans 14 amino acids. Trimming left V 2 bases short and J 5 bases short, with 13 bases between. CDR1 SGHAT and CDR2 FQDESV come from the germline V gene (reference sequence). The healthy adult donors were HIV-negative and reported no recent acute infections or vaccinations. Original analysis: ImmunoSEQ output lacked quality scores and full-length reads, limiting matched filtering. Measured with immunoSEQ multiplex PCR; TCRdb has only the in-frame clones, and not every one. V, J and clone size reflect that table, while D and trimming were determined from the DNA. The sample lists millions of clones, approximately 92% occurring once.

This TCR came from a man between 18 and 29 years old in good health. The chain uses TRBV11-1 and TRBJ2-7, with a tentative D call TRBD1 (7 bases). The sample was naive CD4+ T cells sorted from blood. The subset here: CD45RA+ positively selected. CDR3: CASSLSGGGDEQYF. The CDR3 DNA sequence: TGTGCCAGCAGCTTAAGTGGAGGGGGCGACGAGCAGTACTTC.